Below, 4 T cell receptor beta chains from the same sample are listed, as sequenced in a study of CD8+ T cells in alopecia areata. Following RNA extraction, reverse transcription yielded cDNA that acted as the sequencing template. Generated by immunoSEQ multiplex PCR, the TCRdb table keeps only in-frame clones and is missing some. This table has approximately 120,000 clones, under 65% appearing once. The treatment here: oral pan-JAK inhibitor, 5-10 mg twice daily. The specimen comprised CD4+ T cells sorted from blood, sampled at week 4, from a patient treated with tofacitinib. The receptor source for this set is a human donor with alopecia areata.

This clone was picked up many times. The chain links TRBV28 to TRBJ2-5, with TRBD2 as a possible D gene (5 bases). The V end was cut by 7 bases, the J end by 2 bases, with 14 bases between. The CDR3 has 14 amino acids. The germline V gene encodes CDR1 MDHEN and CDR2 SYDVKM. CDR3 nucleotide sequence: TGTGCCAGCACCCCCGGGGAGATTCAAGAGACCCAGTACTTC. This sequence encodes CASTPGEIQETQYF.

V and J are TRBV28 and TRBJ2-1; TRBD2 matches at 11 bases. This CDR3 contains 18 residues. Per germline, CDR1 MDHEN and CDR2 SYDVKM. The junction had 9 bases not matched to a gene; V was cut back by 3 bases and J by 2 bases. The CDR3 is CASSFSGSGRGTYNEQFF. The CDR3 DNA reads as TGTGCCAGCAGTTTCTCGGGTAGCGGGAGGGGGACCTACAATGAGCAGTTCTTC.

The chain combines TRBV5-6 with TRBJ2-7; D may be TRBD2 (6 bases). The germline V gene encodes CDR1 SGHDT and CDR2 YYEEEE. The CDR3 extends over 17 amino acids. The ends were cut back, 0 bases at V and 7 bases at J, with 23 bases in the middle. CDR3 nucleotides: TGTGCCAGCAGCTTGGGCGAGGGGAGGCCCTATTATAGAGAGCAGTACTTC. This sequence encodes CASSLGEGRPYYREQYF.

The rearrangement uses TRBV29-1 and TRBJ2-2; the D is unclear. The CDR3 contains 10 residues. The ends were cut back, 6 bases at V and 7 bases at J, with 6 bases in the middle. The germline V gene encodes CDR1 SQVTM and CDR2 ANQGSEA. CDR3 region: CSVLSGELFF. The CDR3 DNA follows: TGCAGCGTCCTAAGCGGGGAGCTGTTTTTT.